One T cell receptor beta chain is described in this entry. The specificity of this receptor is unknown. No base qualities exist here, and no much larger clone lies one base off it. The immunoSEQ Assay, a bias-controlled multiplex PCR, was used to amplify TCRbeta CDR3 regions from genomic DNA. Per the original workflow: Nucleated cell counts per sample were estimated from amplification of reference gene primers within the assay. To quantify the absolute abundance of each unique TCRbeta CDR3 rearrangement, sequence reads were collapsed and filtered. For each sample, productive Simpson clonality was calculated by taking the square root of Simpson's diversity index across productive rearrangements. This is the immuneACCESS table as TCRdb keeps it, with only in-frame sequences that have V and J called. A part of the clones is gone; compared with another copy, unresolved V genes explain less than half, and the rest is unexplained. V and J calls and clone size follow that table, whereas D and trimming were derived from the DNA. The sample yields roughly 200,000 clones; roughly 82% were counted once. 5.6% of the sample is held by the ten biggest clonotypes.

Participants in the prospective study were aged roughly 18 to 89 years, lived in over 20 United States geographic areas, and enrolled through a virtual design. In the prospective study, cohorts were assigned on the basis of participant-reported clinical history obtained from a screening survey and a study questionnaire. In the prospective study, whole blood, serum and a nasopharyngeal or oropharyngeal swab were collected from each participant by mobile phlebotomists. Prospective study participants could optionally give additional blood draws and questionnaires over an approximately two-month period. Prospective study blood samples were shipped either frozen or at room temperature before DNA extraction. The sample comes from a study of blood T cell repertoires in COVID-19 (dated by TCRdb to about 2020). Background for the entire study: Collaborator samples came from the United States, Italy and Spain and covered acute and convalescent phases of COVID-19. The samples were drawn from two sources: the first 160 participants of the ongoing ImmuneRACE study, and over 1,000 subjects contributed by 6 global collaborators. HLA class I and class II types, where available, came from metadata supplied by the sample provider rather than from assay-based typing. The material from the prospective study consisted of cDNA or gDNA derived from T cells, B-cell-depleted T cells, or PBMCs. The dataset comprised deeply sampled blood TCRbeta repertoires from subjects exposed to, actively infected with, or recovered from COVID-19. The sample metadata nearly always contained a de-identified subject ID, COVID-19 status, age in years and sex. The repertoires were released in a freely available public database intended as a resource for research on the immune response to SARS-CoV-2.

Study-wide conclusions, independent of this receptor: The amount of clinical and demographic metadata varied by source and participant and was provided uncurated.

The CDR3 numbers 16 residues from cysteine through phenylalanine. Only the CDR3 region is kept as DNA, spanning 48 bases read in frame from base 1. The germline V gene (reference sequence) gives CDR1 as SGHKS and CDR2 as YYEKEE. Trimming costs V 2 bases and J 2 bases, and their ends lie 16 bases apart. The receptor was isolated from a middle-aged man with acute COVID-19. This receptor chain uses TRBV5-5 and TRBJ1-2; matching of 6 bases hints at TRBD1 as the D gene. The sequenced sample was PBMCs or T cells enriched from blood (not recorded which). The nucleotides are TGTGCCAGCAGCTTCGCCTCAGAAACAGGGAACTATGGCTACACCTTC. This gives the protein CASSFASETGNYGYTF.